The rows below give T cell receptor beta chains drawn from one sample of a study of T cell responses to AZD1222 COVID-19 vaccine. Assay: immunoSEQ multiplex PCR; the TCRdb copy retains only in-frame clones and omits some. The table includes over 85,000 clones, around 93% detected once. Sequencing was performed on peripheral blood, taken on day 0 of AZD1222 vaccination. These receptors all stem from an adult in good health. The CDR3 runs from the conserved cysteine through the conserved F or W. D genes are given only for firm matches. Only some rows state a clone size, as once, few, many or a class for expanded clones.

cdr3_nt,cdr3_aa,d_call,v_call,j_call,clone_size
TGTGCCAGCAGCTTGGATGTCGTAAAGACCCAGTACTTC,CASSLDVVKTQYF,.,TRBV5-6,TRBJ2-5,once
TGTGCCAGCAGCCATTCCTCCTACGAGCAGTACTTC,CASSHSSYEQYF,.,TRBV3-1/TRBV3-2,TRBJ2-7,.
TGCGCCAGCAGCTCCTCGTACAGGGCCGGCACTGAAGCTTTCTTT,CASSSSYRAGTEAFF,.,TRBV5-1,TRBJ1-1,.
TGTGCCAGCAGCTCGACCCCTAACACTGAAGCTTTCTTT,CASSSTPNTEAFF,.,TRBV2,TRBJ1-1,.
TGTGCCAGCAGTCGACAGGGCCGAGAAAAACTGTTTTTT,CASSRQGREKLFF,TRBD1,TRBV7-2,TRBJ1-4,.
TGTGCCAGTGGGGACAGGGAAATCGAGGAAAAACTGTTTTTT,CASGDREIEEKLFF,TRBD1,TRBV19,TRBJ1-4,.
TGTGCCAGCAGTTGGGGGGGGGCTTCGAACACTGAAGCTTTCTTT,CASSWGGASNTEAFF,.,TRBV27,TRBJ1-1,.
TGTGCCTGGACCCTCCCACAGGGGTCCACTGAAGCTTTCTTT,CAWTLPQGSTEAFF,TRBD1,TRBV30,TRBJ1-1,.
TGTGCCAGCAGCCTAACCGGGACAGGGAATTACGAGCAGTACTTC,CASSLTGTGNYEQYF,TRBD1,TRBV7-9,TRBJ2-7,.
TGTGCCAGCAGCTTGGCTGGGACTAGCGGGGGACTGGGGGATACGCAGTATTTT,CASSLAGTSGGLGDTQYF,TRBD2,TRBV5-4,TRBJ2-3,.
TGTGCCAGCAGCACCCGTATGTTAGTCACCTTC,CASSTRMLVTF,.,TRBV7-9,TRBJ1-2,.
TGTGCCAGCAGTCTCCGGTCGGCAACTAATGAAAAACTGTTTTTT,CASSLRSATNEKLFF,.,TRBV28,TRBJ1-4,.
TGTGCCAGCAGCGACCTTGACAAGAGCCGCAATGAGCAGTTCTTC,CASSDLDKSRNEQFF,.,TRBV6-1,TRBJ2-1,.
TGTGCCACCAGCAGAGACAGGGTGAACACTGAAGCTTTCTTT,CATSRDRVNTEAFF,.,TRBV15,TRBJ1-1,.
TGTGCCAGCAGTTGGAGACAGTTTGAAGCTTTCTTT,CASSWRQFEAFF,.,TRBV11-2,TRBJ1-1,.
TGTGCCAGCAGCCAAGTGGTGCGGGGGGCAGGGGGCTACACCTTC,CASSQVVRGAGGYTF,.,TRBV3-1/TRBV3-2,TRBJ1-2,.
TGTGCCAGCAGTTTCCCCGGACAGGCTGTCGAGCAGTTCTTC,CASSFPGQAVEQFF,TRBD1,TRBV28,TRBJ2-1,.
TGCGCCAGCAGTGGGGCCGTGGGCACCGGGGAGCTGTTTTTT,CASSGAVGTGELFF,.,TRBV10-1,TRBJ2-2,.
TGTGCCAGCAGCTTCTTCGGGGTGACTGAAGCTTTCTTT,CASSFFGVTEAFF,.,TRBV7-8,TRBJ1-1,.
TGCGCCAGCCTGTCCCGGGACAGGGGCGGGACTGAAGCTTTCTTT,CASLSRDRGGTEAFF,TRBD1,TRBV10-2,TRBJ1-1,.
TGTGCCAGTAGTATGGGGCCGACAGGGCCTTTAAGCTATGGCTACACCTTC,CASSMGPTGPLSYGYTF,TRBD1,TRBV19,TRBJ1-2,.
TGTGCCAGCAGCTTAGTGAGGGGGCAAGAGACCCAGTACTTC,CASSLVRGQETQYF,.,TRBV11-2,TRBJ2-5,.
TGTGCCACCAGCAGAGCGGGGGGCAATGAGCAGTTCTTC,CATSRAGGNEQFF,TRBD2,TRBV15,TRBJ2-1,.
TGTGCCAGCAGCTTGGACCTCAGGGGGGACAATGAGCAGTTCTTC,CASSLDLRGDNEQFF,.,TRBV5-6,TRBJ2-1,.
TGTGCCAGCAGTGAATGGGGGAAGGGCCTTAATTCACCCCTCCACTTT,CASSEWGKGLNSPLHF,.,TRBV25-1,TRBJ1-6,once
TGCGCCAGCAGTCAATCGGGGCAGGGTGAGGATGAGCAGTTCTTC,CASSQSGQGEDEQFF,.,TRBV23-1,TRBJ2-1,.
TGTGCCACCAGCAGAGACAGCTATGGCTACACCTTC,CATSRDSYGYTF,.,TRBV15,TRBJ1-2,few
TGTGCCAGCAGTTTCGGGTGGGGGATCACAGATACGCAGTATTTT,CASSFGWGITDTQYF,.,TRBV27,TRBJ2-3,.
TGTGCCAGCAGCTTTCACAATGAGCAGTTCTTC,CASSFHNEQFF,.,TRBV5-4,TRBJ2-1,.
TGTGCCAGCAGTCGGGAGTGGATTGGCTACACCTTC,CASSREWIGYTF,.,TRBV13,TRBJ1-2,.
TGTGCCAGCAGACGACAGGGCCTCTATGGCTACACCTTC,CASRRQGLYGYTF,TRBD1,TRBV2,TRBJ1-2,.
TGTGCCAGCAGGGAGCTCCCGGGACAGGGTCCCCGTGGTTATGGCTACACCTTC,CASRELPGQGPRGYGYTF,TRBD1,TRBV28,TRBJ1-2,.
TGTGCCAGCAGATGGGACAGGGCGAACACTGAAGCTTTCTTT,CASRWDRANTEAFF,TRBD1,TRBV28,TRBJ1-1,.
TGTGCCAGCAGCTTGTTTGGACTGCTCAATCAGCCCCAGCATTTT,CASSLFGLLNQPQHF,.,TRBV5-5,TRBJ1-5,.